This TCR beta chain was profiled in a study of shared clonotypes between healthy human individuals. Naive CD8 cells, CD45RO-negative and positively selected for CCR7, excluded terminally differentiated effector memory CD45RA+ cells. Trimming removed 8 bases at V and 1 base at J, with 15 bases between. CDR1 is MNHEY and CDR2 is SMNVEV in the germline V gene (reference sequence). This CDR3 has 14 residues. Libraries were prepared by immunoSEQ multiplex PCR; TCRdb keeps only in-frame clonotypes and omits some of them. There are around 600,000 clones in the sample; approximately 95% occur only once, and approximately 0.11% lies in the top ten.

This chain links TRBV27 with TRBJ2-7; D is perhaps TRBD1 or TRBD2 (5 bases each). The sample taken for sequencing was naive CD8+ T cells sorted from blood. The TCR was taken from a woman aged 25-40 years in good health. The CDR3 is CASSPGDGSYEQYF. DNA for the CDR3: TGTGCCAGCTCCCCTGGGGACGGTTCCTACGAGCAGTACTTC.